These 17 T cell receptor beta chains originate from one sample sequenced in a study of OX40 agonist ivuxolimab in advanced cancers. The protocol was immunoSEQ multiplex PCR, while the TCRdb copy is restricted to in-frame clones and leaves out a portion. Among 55,000 to 65,000 clones listed, 75% to 90% were seen once. Sequencing was performed on CD4+ or CD8+ T cells sorted from blood, taken in a trial of the OX40 agonist ivuxolimab. The receptor set was obtained from an adult with an advanced solid tumor such as melanoma, head and neck, liver or kidney cancer.

The rearrangement uses TRBV10-3 and TRBJ2-1; D not resolved. Between the trimmed V and J ends, which lost 5 bases and 1 base, there was a span of 21 bases. This CDR3 is built from 18 residues. Per germline, CDR1 ENHRY and CDR2 SYGVKD. This CDR3 reads CAISMIGRHIGSYNEQFF. The CDR3 DNA reads TGTGCCATCAGTATGATAGGACGGCATATAGGGTCCTACAATGAGCAGTTCTTC.

The CDR3 DNA follows: TGTGCCAGTAGTCTCGGCAGACAAGAGACCCAGTACTTC. It codes for CASSLGRQETQYF. The chain has TRBV19 and TRBJ2-5; D ambiguous. V was trimmed by 5 bases and J by 2 bases, leaving 9 bases between them. Germline-derived CDR1 and CDR2 are LNHDA and SQIVND (reference sequence). The CDR3 runs 13 residues. Full variable domain (rest looked up from reference TRBV19 and TRBJ2-5): DGGITQSPKYLFRKEGQNVTLSCEQNLNHDAMYWYRQDPGQGLRLIYYSQIVNDFQKGDIAEGYSVSREKKESFPLTVTSAQKNPTAFYLCASSLGRQETQYFGPGTRLLVL.

The rearrangement joins TRBV9 to TRBJ1-6; D might be TRBD1 (6 bases). The germline CDR1 and CDR2 sequences are SGDLS and YYNGEE. The CDR3 covers 16 residues. V was clipped by 5 bases and J by 0 bases, with 12 bases between them. The CDR3 loop reads CASSGGPSSYNSPLHF. As DNA, the CDR3 is TGTGCCAGCAGTGGGGGGCCGAGCTCCTATAATTCACCCCTCCACTTT.

This sequence joins TRBV19 and TRBJ1-6; D is possibly TRBD1 (5 bases). V lost 4 bases and J 7 bases, leaving 17 bases between the germline ends. In germline, CDR1 is LNHDA, CDR2 SQIVND (reference sequence). CDR3 length equals 16 residues. The CDR3: CASSSPRGARNSPLHF. CDR3 nucleotide sequence: TGTGCCAGTAGTAGCCCCCGCGGGGCCAGGAATTCACCCCTCCACTTT. The complete variable domain, with remaining parts taken from reference TRBV19 and TRBJ1-6, reads DGGITQSPKYLFRKEGQNVTLSCEQNLNHDAMYWYRQDPGQGLRLIYYSQIVNDFQKGDIAEGYSVSREKKESFPLTVTSAQKNPTAFYLCASSSPRGARNSPLHFGNGTRLTVT.

The chain links TRBV5-1 to TRBJ2-3, with D unresolved. V was shortened by 0 bases and J by 5 bases, with 10 bases between the two germline ends. CDR1 is SGHRS and CDR2 is YFSETQ in the germline V gene. CDR3 length: 14 amino acids. The CDR3 is CASSLEVLRDTQYF. The CDR3 bases are TGCGCCAGCAGCTTGGAGGTCCTGAGAGATACGCAGTATTTT.

The rearrangement uses TRBV5-1 and TRBJ1-2; D is ambiguous. The germline gives CDR1 SGHRS, CDR2 YFSETQ. The CDR3 runs to 14 residues. With 2 bases removed from V and 5 bases from J, the gap between germline ends came to 13 bases. CDR3 sequence (DNA): TGCGCCAGCAGCTTTCCGGGGAACACTTATGGCTACACCTTC. This translates into CASSFPGNTYGYTF.

The V and J genes are TRBV9 and TRBJ2-2; 10 nucleotides agree with TRBD2. The CDR3 consists of 16 residues. Germline assignment: CDR1 SGDLS and CDR2 YYNGEE. V shed 1 base and J 1 base; nucleotides not matched to a gene: 1. The CDR3, as DNA: TGTGCCAGCAGCGTATTAGCGGGAGGGAACACCGGGGAGCTGTTTTTT. It yields the protein CASSVLAGGNTGELFF.

CDR3 DNA: TGTGCCAGCAGTTTGACAGGGGCCTTTGAGGCCCAGCATTTT. Translated, it gives CASSLTGAFEAQHF. The chain links TRBV28 to TRBJ1-5; TRBD1 agrees at 8 bases. Per the germline V gene, CDR1 is MDHEN and CDR2 is SYDVKM. CDR3 size: 14 residues. Unmatched junction bases numbered 9, after V lost 3 bases and J lost 11 bases. The variable domain in full, with the rest retrieved from reference TRBV28 and TRBJ1-5, is DVKVTQSSRYLVKRTGEKVFLECVQDMDHENMFWYRQDPGLGLRLIYFSYDVKMKEKGDIPEGYSVSREKKERFSLILESASTNQTSMYLCASSLTGAFEAQHFGDGTRLSIL.

This clone was counted a few times. CDR3: CASSQPDRPSYEQYF. The CDR3 nucleotides read TGCGCCAGCAGCCAACCCGACAGGCCCTCCTACGAGCAGTACTTC. The gene calls are TRBV4-1 and TRBJ2-7; tentative D call: TRBD1 (6 bases). V was cut by 2 bases and J by 0 bases, with 11 bases left in between. The V gene's germline CDR1 is MGHRA and CDR2 YSYEKL. The CDR3 covers 15 residues.

CDR3: CASSIAGQAYNSPLHF. CDR3 bases: TGTGCCAGTAGTATAGCCGGACAGGCGTATAATTCACCCCTCCACTTT. The V and J genes are TRBV19 and TRBJ1-6, with TRBD1 matching over 7 bases. Germline loops: CDR1 LNHDA, CDR2 SQIVND (reference sequence). This CDR3 is built from 16 residues. V trimming: 1 base; J trimming: 4 bases; junction bases outside the gene matches: 4.

The chain has TRBV11-2 and TRBJ1-2, with D unresolved. The CDR3 sequence is 15 residues long. Germline CDR1 is SGHAT and CDR2 is FQNNGV. Trimming took off 0 bases at V and 2 bases at J, with 10 bases between the two ends. The CDR3 DNA is TGTGCCAGCAGCTTAGATCAGGTGGTAAACTATGGCTACACCTTC. Its translation is CASSLDQVVNYGYTF.

This clone has a single count. The genes are TRBV10-1 and TRBJ2-2; tentative D call: TRBD1 (6 bases). The length of the CDR3 is 17 residues. Trimming took off 7 bases at V and 0 bases at J, with 18 bases between the two ends. Germline V gives CDR1 WNHNN, CDR2 SYGVQD (reference sequence). CDR3 sequence: CASKIPGHPTNTGELFF. CDR3 coding DNA: TGCGCCAGCAAAATACCGGGACACCCCACGAACACCGGGGAGCTGTTTTTT.

This chain uses TRBV5-1 with TRBJ2-1, with D perhaps TRBD1 (5 bases). V was trimmed by 4 bases and J by 13 bases, leaving 24 bases between them. Germline lookup yields CDR1 SGHRS and CDR2 YFSETQ. This CDR3 is built from 15 residues. CDR3 residues: CASSLSETGAIDQFF. The CDR3 coding sequence is TGCGCCAGCAGCCTGAGCGAAACAGGTGCTATTGATCAGTTCTTC.

This clone was observed a handful of times. The V gene is TRBV5-5, the J gene TRBJ1-5, with D possibly matching TRBD1 (5 bases). Trimming removed 0 bases from V and 7 bases from J, with 17 bases in between. The CDR3 totals 16 residues. Germline lookup yields CDR1 SGHKS and CDR2 YYEKEE (reference sequence). This CDR3 reads CASSLAILQGGQPQHF. The CDR3 region has the DNA TGTGCCAGCAGCTTGGCCATTTTGCAGGGAGGACAGCCCCAGCATTTT.

This sequence joins TRBV2 and TRBJ2-2; 10 bases are a match to TRBD1. This CDR3 region has 14 residues. The J segment lost 4 bases and the V segment lost 5 bases, leaving 1 base of the junction unmatched. Per germline, CDR1 SNHLY and CDR2 FYNNEI. CDR3 coding DNA: TGTGCCAGCAGTTGGACAGGGGGCACCGGGGAGCTGTTTTTT. The encoded protein is CASSWTGGTGELFF.

The chain recombines TRBV7-9 with TRBJ1-1, with 8 bases matching TRBD1. The CDR3 loop spans 13 amino acids. Germline lookup yields CDR1 SEHNR and CDR2 FQNEAQ (reference sequence). The junction had 4 bases not matched to a gene; V was cut back by 5 bases and J by 5 bases. CDR3 sequence (DNA): TGTGCCAGCAGCCGGACAGGGTGGACTGAAGCTTTCTTT. It translates to CASSRTGWTEAFF. The full variable domain, its missing parts supplied by reference TRBV7-9 and TRBJ1-1, is DTGVSQNPRHKITKRGQNVTFRCDPISEHNRLYWYRQTLGQGPEFLTYFQNEAQLEKSRLLSDRFSAERPKGSFSTLEIQRTEQGDSAMYLCASSRTGWTEAFFGQGTRLTVV.

This chain joins TRBV5-1 and TRBJ1-1; 8 bases match TRBD1. This CDR3 comprises 14 residues. V lost 4 bases and J lost 6; bases outside the gene matches: 8. Germline V gives CDR1 SGHRS, CDR2 YFSETQ. CDR3: CASSKTTGGAEAFF. DNA of the CDR3: TGCGCCAGCAGCAAAACCACAGGGGGGGCTGAAGCTTTCTTT.